One and the same sample provided the 22 T cell receptor beta chains below, sequenced in a study of shared clonotypes between healthy human individuals. Sequenced by immunoSEQ multiplex PCR; TCRdb stores in-frame clones only, minus some. This table holds roughly 2.4 million clones, approximately 96% found once. Sample: naive CD4+ T cells sorted from blood. Subset given: CD45RA+ positively selected. Every receptor here comes from a man aged 18 to 30 in good health.

This rearrangement joins TRBV6-6 to TRBJ2-1; D is unclear. Trimming took 6 bases from V and 5 from J, leaving 8 bases between them. Germline-derived CDR1 and CDR2 are MNHNY and SVGAGI (reference sequence). CDR3 length: 12 residues. The CDR3 sequence is CASSPLDNEQFF. CDR3 nucleotides: TGTGCCAGCAGCCCTCTGGACAATGAGCAGTTCTTC.

This rearrangement joins TRBV6-1 to TRBJ2-7; unclear D gene. Looked up from germline, CDR1 is MNHNS and CDR2 is SASEGT. The V end was cut by 1 base, the J end by 1 base, with 8 bases between. The CDR3 has 14 amino acids. CDR3 sequence (DNA): TGTGCCAGCAGTGAAGGCAGCAATTCCTACGAGCAGTACTTC. It yields the protein CASSEGSNSYEQYF.

The chain employs TRBV11-2 and TRBJ2-3, with D possibly being TRBD2 (5 bases). Trimming left V 0 bases short and J 4 bases short, with 14 bases between. Germline V lookup: CDR1 SGHAT, CDR2 FQNNGV. CDR3 length: 16 amino acids. This CDR3 reads CASSLERTLVPDTQYF. CDR3 bases: TGTGCCAGCAGCTTAGAACGGACTTTAGTCCCAGATACGCAGTATTTT.

The chain couples TRBV7-2 to TRBJ1-2; TRBD1 matches at 9 bases. There are 15 residues in the CDR3. Germline V CDR1 and CDR2: SGHTA, FQGNSA. V was clipped by 6 bases and J by 6 bases; unmatched bases: 11. For the CDR3, the DNA is TGTGCCAGCAGATTAACCACAGGGGGCAATCATGGCTACACCTTC. Its protein product is CASRLTTGGNHGYTF.

The rearrangement joins TRBV5-1 to TRBJ2-1; D is unclear. V was cut by 3 bases and J by 6 bases, with 10 bases left in between. The CDR3 loop spans 13 amino acids. Germline-derived CDR1 and CDR2 are SGHRS and YFSETQ. The CDR3 region is CASSSSVGNEQFF. CDR3 sequence (DNA): TGCGCCAGCAGCTCCTCCGTGGGCAATGAGCAGTTCTTC.

V usage is TRBV4-2 and J usage is TRBJ1-2; D might be TRBD1 (6 bases). Trimming left V 0 bases short and J 4 bases short, with 15 bases between. CDR3 length: 16 amino acids. In germline, CDR1 is LGHNA, CDR2 YNFKEQ. CDR3 DNA sequence: TGTGCCAGCAGCCAAGATACGACAGGCCCTTTCTATGGCTACACCTTC. Translated: CASSQDTTGPFYGYTF.

The chain recombines TRBV6-5 with TRBJ2-7; D is tentatively TRBD1 or TRBD2 (7 bases each). Between the trimmed V and J ends, which lost 5 bases and 5 bases, there was a span of 19 bases. There are 15 residues in the CDR3. Per the germline V gene, CDR1 is MNHEY and CDR2 is SVGAGI. CDR3 nucleotide sequence: TGTGCCAGCAGTGGACAACCAGGGGGGGCAAACGAGCAGTACTTC. Encoded protein: CASSGQPGGANEQYF.

The gene calls are TRBV19 and TRBJ1-4, with TRBD1 matching 9 bases. The germline CDR1 and CDR2 sequences are LNHDA and SQIVND (reference sequence). CDR3 size: 15 residues. Unmatched junction bases numbered 11, after V lost 5 bases and J lost 10 bases. CDR3 protein: CASSGTVTGGRKLFF. As DNA, the CDR3 is TGTGCCAGTAGTGGCACCGTGACAGGGGGTCGAAAACTGTTTTTT.

A single count supports this clone. One junction end does not reproduce the germline sequence, and a read error may be involved. This chain uses TRBV10-3 with TRBJ2-1, with 16 bases identical to TRBD2. CDR1 is ENHRY, CDR2 SYGVKD, per germline. This CDR3 comprises 14 residues. The CDR3 sequence is CAISEAGTSGRVVF. The CDR3 region has the DNA TGTGCCATCAGTGAGGCTGGGACTAGCGGGAGGGTAGTCTTC.

The chain carries TRBV18 and TRBJ1-3; 8 bases align to TRBD1. CDR3 size: 15 residues. Per the germline V gene, CDR1 is KGHSH and CDR2 is LQKENI. J was trimmed by 2 bases and V by 6 bases; bases with no gene match: 6. CDR3 protein: CASSPGGSAGNTIYF. CDR3 bases: TGTGCCAGCTCCCCAGGGGGCTCCGCTGGAAACACCATATATTTT.

CDR3 residues: CASSEVPLAGAKNIQYF. The CDR3 DNA sequence: TGTGCCAGCAGTGAAGTCCCCTTGGCAGGGGCCAAAAACATTCAGTACTTC. The rearrangement uses TRBV2 and TRBJ2-4; a weak D match, TRBD1 (5 bases). V shed 1 base and J shed 1 base, with 14 bases lying between them. Germline loops: CDR1 SNHLY, CDR2 FYNNEI. The length of the CDR3 is 17 residues.

This rearrangement joins TRBV19 to TRBJ2-2, with TRBD1 matching over 8 bases. The CDR3 runs to 18 residues. V was pared by 0 bases and J by 3 bases, with 9 bases of the junction left unmatched. Germline CDR1 and CDR2: LNHDA and SQIVND (reference sequence). CDR3 nucleotides: TGTGCCAGTAGTATAGATCTTTTATCAGGGGGCTACACCGGGGAGCTGTTTTTT. Residues: CASSIDLLSGGYTGELFF.

The chain has TRBV5-4 and TRBJ1-4; 10 bases fit TRBD1. This CDR3 spans 15 amino acids. V trimming: 6 bases; J trimming: 8 bases; junction bases outside the gene matches: 10. CDR1 SGHNT and CDR2 YYREEE come from the germline V gene (reference sequence). CDR3 coding DNA: TGTGCCAGCAACGAGGGACAGGGGTTTGGGGAAAAACTGTTTTTT. Translated: CASNEGQGFGEKLFF. Based on the CDR3 plus reference TRBV5-4 and TRBJ1-4, the full variable domain is ETGVTQSPTHLIKTRGQQVTLRCSSQSGHNTVSWYQQALGQGPQFIFQYYREEENGRGNFPPRFSGLQFPNYSSELNVNALELDDSALYLCASNEGQGFGEKLFFGSGTQLSVL.

V is TRBV6-6 and J is TRBJ2-3, with 9 bases matching TRBD1. CDR1 is MNHNY, CDR2 SVGAGI, per germline (reference sequence). After removal of 7 bases from V and 2 bases from J, the junction contained 7 bases not matched to a gene. The CDR3 is made up of 15 amino acids. As DNA, the CDR3 is TGTGCCAGCAACCCGGGACAGGGCTTCACAGATACGCAGTATTTT. Translation: CASNPGQGFTDTQYF.

This clone was counted once. The V gene is TRBV19, the J gene TRBJ1-2, with D maybe TRBD1 (5 bases). Trimming took off 3 bases at V and 5 bases at J, with 10 bases between the two ends. Germline assignment: CDR1 LNHDA and CDR2 SQIVND (reference sequence). The CDR3 is 13 amino acids. The CDR3 region is CASSIWDEYGYTF. The CDR3 DNA is TGTGCCAGTAGTATTTGGGACGAGTATGGCTACACCTTC.

The chain links TRBV7-9 to TRBJ2-1; 9 bases match TRBD2. The V segment lost 5 bases and the J segment 7 bases; nucleotides outside the gene matches: 12. The length of the CDR3 is 16 residues. CDR1 and CDR2 from the germline V gene are SEHNR and FQNEAQ (reference sequence). The CDR3 DNA reads TGTGCCAGCAGCCTTAGCGGGAGCGTTGTCGGGAATGAGCAGTTCTTC. This codes for CASSLSGSVVGNEQFF.

The chain has TRBV4-1 and TRBJ2-5, with D perhaps TRBD2 (6 bases). Trimming cost V 0 bases and J 0 bases, with 11 bases left between them. From germline, CDR1 is MGHRA and CDR2 YSYEKL. This CDR3 comprises 16 residues. CDR3 region: CASSQDKGGNQETQYF. The CDR3 coding sequence is TGCGCCAGCAGCCAAGATAAAGGAGGGAACCAAGAGACCCAGTACTTC.

Details on this clone: One end of the junction is discordant with germline, which a read error may explain. The rearrangement joins TRBV6-6 to TRBJ2-1; D is perhaps TRBD1 or TRBD2 (6 bases each). The CDR3 covers 12 residues. Germline CDR1 reads MNHNY; CDR2 reads SVGAGI (reference sequence). CDR3 sequence (DNA): TGTGCCAGCAGCACGGGGGCGGGGCCGGTCATCTTC. As protein: CASSTGAGPVIF.

This sequence joins TRBV10-3 and TRBJ1-2; 10 positions match TRBD1. The CDR3 sequence is 12 residues long. Germline CDR1 ENHRY, CDR2 SYGVKD. Losses at the gene ends were 7 bases for V and 8 bases for J; bases not matched to a gene: 4. The CDR3 protein is CAITDRGQGYTF. Written as DNA, the CDR3 is TGTGCCATCACTGACAGGGGGCAGGGCTACACCTTC.

This sequence joins TRBV10-3 and TRBJ1-2; 9 bases align to TRBD1. V trimming: 2 bases; J trimming: 8 bases; junction bases outside the gene matches: 6. Germline CDR1 and CDR2: ENHRY and SYGVKD. The CDR3 has 14 amino acids. CDR3 DNA sequence: TGTGCCATCAGTGAGGCCCGGACAGGGGTCGGCTACACCTTC. It yields the protein CAISEARTGVGYTF.

This chain uses TRBV30 with TRBJ1-4, with D possibly TRBD1 on 5 matching bases. V was clipped by 0 bases and J by 11 bases, with 10 bases between them. The germline V gene has CDR1 GTSNPN and CDR2 SVGIG (reference sequence). This CDR3 contains 12 residues. CDR3 residues: CAWSVAEGKLFF. CDR3 nucleotide sequence: TGTGCCTGGAGTGTAGCTGAGGGGAAACTGTTTTTT.

The chain combines TRBV2 with TRBJ2-6; 8 nucleotides line up with TRBD2. Unmatched junction bases numbered 9, after V lost 11 bases and J lost 0 bases. The CDR3 is made up of 16 amino acids. CDR1 and CDR2 from the germline V gene are SNHLY and FYNNEI. DNA of the CDR3: TGTGCCTCCCGGGGGGGAGTAAGCTCTGGGGCCAACGTCCTGACTTTC. Amino acids: CASRGGVSSGANVLTF.